The sequence of this TCR beta chain was determined in a study of shared clonotypes between healthy human individuals. Splitting of CD4+ cells produced CD45RA+ naive and CD45RA-negative memory subsets. Trimming cost V 2 bases and J 7 bases, with 15 bases left between them. Germline V CDR1 and CDR2: MDHEN, SYDVKM. This CDR3 spans 15 amino acids. Study conclusions and caveats: Generation probabilities of non-shared clonotypes were lower (relative to those shared by all four donors).

This clone was observed a single time. Its cognate antigen is unknown. Assay execution proceeded at the deep level. Generated by immunoSEQ multiplex PCR, the TCRdb table keeps only in-frame clones and is missing some. The sample holds about 1.1 million clones; roughly 80% are singletons and the top ten take 0.85% to 1%. This clonotype originated in a man between 18 and 29 years old in good health. Some clones in this sample may be carry-over from other donors' samples. The source material was memory CD4+ T cells from PBMCs. Subset indicated: CD45RA-negative fraction. The chain recombines TRBV28 with TRBJ1-5; D is ambiguous. The CDR3 protein is CASSLLRGGGQPQHF. As DNA, the CDR3 is TGTGCCAGCAGTTTACTCCGGGGTGGAGGGCAGCCCCAGCATTTT.